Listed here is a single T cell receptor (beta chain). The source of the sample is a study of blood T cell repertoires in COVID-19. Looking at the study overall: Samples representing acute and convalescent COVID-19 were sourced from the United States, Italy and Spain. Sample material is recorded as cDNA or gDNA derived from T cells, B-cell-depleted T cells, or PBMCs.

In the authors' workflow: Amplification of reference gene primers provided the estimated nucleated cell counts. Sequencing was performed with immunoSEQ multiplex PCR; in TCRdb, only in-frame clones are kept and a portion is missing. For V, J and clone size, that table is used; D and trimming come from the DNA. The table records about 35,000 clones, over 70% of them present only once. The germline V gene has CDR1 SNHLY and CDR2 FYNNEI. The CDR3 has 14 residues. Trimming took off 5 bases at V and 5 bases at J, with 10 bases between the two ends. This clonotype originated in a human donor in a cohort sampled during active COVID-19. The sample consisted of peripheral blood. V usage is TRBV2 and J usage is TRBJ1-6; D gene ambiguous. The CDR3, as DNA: TGTGCCAGCAGTAAAGAAAGCGATAATTCACCCCTCCACTTT. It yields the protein CASSKESDNSPLHF. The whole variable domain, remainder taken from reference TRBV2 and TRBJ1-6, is EPEVTQTPSHQVTQMGQEVILRCVPISNHLYFYWYRQILGQKVEFLVSFYNNEISEKSEIFDDQFSVERPDGSNFTLKIRSTKLEDSAMYFCASSKESDNSPLHFGNGTRLTVT.